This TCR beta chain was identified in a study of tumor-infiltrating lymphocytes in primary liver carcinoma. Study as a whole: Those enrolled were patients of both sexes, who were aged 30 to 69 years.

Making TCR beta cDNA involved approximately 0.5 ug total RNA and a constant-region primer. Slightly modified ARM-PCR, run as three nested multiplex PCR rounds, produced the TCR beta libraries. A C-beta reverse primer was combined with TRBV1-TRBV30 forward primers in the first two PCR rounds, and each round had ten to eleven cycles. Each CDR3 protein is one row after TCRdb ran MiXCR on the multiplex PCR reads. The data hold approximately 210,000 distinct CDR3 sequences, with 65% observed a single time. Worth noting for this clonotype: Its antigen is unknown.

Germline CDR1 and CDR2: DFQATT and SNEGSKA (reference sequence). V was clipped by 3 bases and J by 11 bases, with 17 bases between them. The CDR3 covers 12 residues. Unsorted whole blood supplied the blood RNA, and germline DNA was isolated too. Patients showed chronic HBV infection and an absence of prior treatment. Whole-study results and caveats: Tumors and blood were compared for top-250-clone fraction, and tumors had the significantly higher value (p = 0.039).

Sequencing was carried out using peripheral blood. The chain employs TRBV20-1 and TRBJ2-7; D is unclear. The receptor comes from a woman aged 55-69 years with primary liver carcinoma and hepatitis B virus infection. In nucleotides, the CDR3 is TGCAGTGCTAGCCCTAAAGGTGGCTGGAAGTACTTC. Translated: CSASPKGGWKYF.